One T cell receptor beta chain is described in this entry. RNA totalling roughly 0.5 to 1 ug underwent reverse transcription with random hexamers. MiXCR, applied by TCRdb to the immunoSEQ multiplex PCR reads, yields one record per CDR3 protein. In the table there are 150,000 to 200,000 distinct CDR3 sequences, under 95% of which are singletons. The data were obtained in a study of CD8 T cells in Susac syndrome. Trimming left V 4 bases short and J 2 bases short, with 15 bases between. Germline V lookup: CDR1 LGHDT, CDR2 YNNKEL (reference sequence). The CDR3 extends over 17 amino acids. The sample consisted of CD4+ T cells from PBMCs. The sequence came from a human donor in good health. The chain combines TRBV3-1 with TRBJ1-6; D possibly corresponds to TRBD1 (6 bases). The CDR3 loop reads CASSPTGGFAYNSPLHF. The CDR3 DNA is TGTGCCAGCAGCCCGACCGGGGGCTTCGCCTATAATTCACCCCTCCACTTT.